This record covers a single TCR beta chain. Its antigen is not known. TCRdb reanalysed the 5' RACE reads using MiXCR and keeps one entry per CDR3 protein. The repertoire consists of 4,000 to 5,000 distinct CDR3 sequences, with more than 40% occurring once and the leading ten covering roughly 2.6%. In germline, CDR1 is SGHRS, CDR2 YFSETQ. V was shortened by 1 base and J by 2 bases, with 12 bases between the two germline ends. This CDR3 is 15 amino acids long. The data belong to a study of T-cell memory formation after mild COVID-19. Study summary: TCR clusters were mostly confined to one donor each. Whole-study results and caveats: There was a balanced CD4/CD8 profile in clones contracting day 15 to 85, and later expanders leaned CD4+. Shrinking CD4+ clones were chiefly CM and EM; CD8+ ones were chiefly EMRA.

The sequence came from an adult who had mild COVID-19 (a few samples of this study predate the infection). Cell type and time point are not known. The chain links TRBV5-1 to TRBJ2-5, with a tentative D call TRBD1 (6 bases). Sequencing was performed on PBMCs or a T cell subset sorted from them (not recorded which). CDR3 sequence (DNA): TGCGCCAGCAGCTTGCCGGGAAGGGGGCAAGAGACCCAGTACTTC. Translation: CASSLPGRGQETQYF.